These T cell receptor beta chains were read from a single sample in a study of cytomegalovirus exposure and HLA in healthy donors. This table comes from immunoSEQ multiplex PCR, and its TCRdb copy is limited to in-frame clones, with some not included. The table shows approximately 170,000 clones, with about 80% occurring only once. The sequenced material came from PBMCs. The receptors derive from a man aged 35-49 years in good health and CMV-seronegative. The CDR3 runs from the conserved cysteine through the conserved F or W. A D gene is named only where the DNA matches it firmly. The listing skips clone size in some rows; elsewhere it reads once, few, many or a size class.

V gene	J gene	clone size	D gene	CDR3 DNA	CDR3 protein
TRBV5-6	TRBJ2-1	.	TRBD2	TGTGCCAGCCGACGGACGGCGGGAGGGAGCTCCTACAATGAGCAGTTCTTC	CASRRTAGGSSYNEQFF
TRBV28	TRBJ2-3	.	TRBD2	TGTGCCAGCAGCGAGAGTGGAGCGGGAGTCACAGATACGCAGTATTTT	CASSESGAGVTDTQYF
TRBV28	TRBJ2-4	few	.	TGTGCCAGCAGTTTCCCTACCACCAAAAACATTCAGTACTTC	CASSFPTTKNIQYF
TRBV11-2	TRBJ2-1	few	.	TGTGCCAGCAGCTTAGTCCTCGACAATGAGCAGTTCTTC	CASSLVLDNEQFF
TRBV7-6	TRBJ2-1	.	TRBD2	TGTGCCAGCAGCCACCTAGCGGGGTCCTACAATGAGCAGTTCTTC	CASSHLAGSYNEQFF
TRBV6-5	TRBJ1-5	.	TRBD1	TGTGCCAGCAGTAAGGGACAGACCAATCAGCCCCAGCATTTT	CASSKGQTNQPQHF
TRBV11-1	TRBJ1-4	.	.	TGTGCCAGCAGGTCCGGACCCGAGGGTGAAAAACTGTTTTTT	CASRSGPEGEKLFF
TRBV5-1	TRBJ2-1	.	TRBD2	TGCGCCAGCAGCTTGGATCTAGCGGAAAACAATGAGCAGTTCTTC	CASSLDLAENNEQFF
TRBV4-3	TRBJ1-1	.	.	TGCGCCAGCAGCCTACCAGGGTCGGTGAACACTGAAGCTTTCTTT	CASSLPGSVNTEAFF
TRBV7-3	TRBJ2-3	.	.	TGTGCCAGCAGCTTAACTGGGACTACAGATACGCAGTATTTT	CASSLTGTTDTQYF
TRBV7-9	TRBJ2-3	.	TRBD2	TGTGCCAGCAGCTTAACTGTAGGGACTAGCGGGAGGACAGATACGCAGTATTTT	CASSLTVGTSGRTDTQYF
TRBV9	TRBJ1-5	.	.	TGTGCCAGCAGCGAACAGCCCCGGCAGCCCCAGCATTTT	CASSEQPRQPQHF
TRBV9	TRBJ1-2	.	TRBD1	TGTGCCAGCAGCGTAGGACAGGGGAGCGGCTATGGCTACACCTTC	CASSVGQGSGYGYTF
TRBV9	TRBJ2-1	.	.	TGTGCCAGCAGCGTAGCTCTCCAGGCCAATGAGCAGTTCTTC	CASSVALQANEQFF
TRBV7-2	TRBJ1-2	.	TRBD1	TGTGCCAGCAGCTTAGAGCTGACAGGGAGTCTCTATGGCTACACCTTC	CASSLELTGSLYGYTF
TRBV6-4	TRBJ2-2	.	.	TGTGCCAGCAGCCCTGAGAGGCACACCGGGGAGCTGTTTTTT	CASSPERHTGELFF
TRBV5-6	TRBJ1-5	.	.	TGTGCCAGCAGCTTGTCGCCAGATCAGCCCCAGCATTTT	CASSLSPDQPQHF
TRBV6-6	TRBJ2-5	.	TRBD1	TGTGCCAGCAGAACGAGGACAGGACAAGAGACCCAGTACTTC	CASRTRTGQETQYF
TRBV5-4	TRBJ2-7	.	.	TGTGCCAGCAGCTCCCATAAGGCCGGGTCCTACGAGCAGTACTTC	CASSSHKAGSYEQYF
TRBV9	TRBJ2-1	few	TRBD2	TGTGCCAGCAGCGTAACCGCTAGTGATAGCGGGACCAATGAGCAGTTCTTC	CASSVTASDSGTNEQFF
TRBV9	TRBJ2-1	few	.	TGTGCCAGCAGCGTAGCCATGCGACTGAGCTCCTACAATGAGCAGTTCTTC	CASSVAMRLSSYNEQFF
TRBV11-3	TRBJ2-1	.	TRBD2	TGTGCCAGCAGCTTGTCGGGGGGTGAGCAGTTCTTC	CASSLSGGEQFF
TRBV9	TRBJ2-4	few	TRBD2	TGTGCCAGCAGCGTAGGTTTTGCGGGAGCGGGAAACAGTCAGTACTTC	CASSVGFAGAGNSQYF
TRBV6-5	TRBJ2-3	.	TRBD2	TGTGCCACCCATAGGGGGACTAGCGGGAGAGATACGCAGTATTTT	CATHRGTSGRDTQYF
TRBV6-5	TRBJ1-3	.	.	TGTGCCAGCAGTTACTCGGGAGGGGGGTCTGGAAACACCATATATTTT	CASSYSGGGSGNTIYF
TRBV7-9	TRBJ1-1	.	.	TGTGCCAGCAGCTTAGGCGGGGGGCTTATGAACACTGAAGCTTTCTTT	CASSLGGGLMNTEAFF
TRBV7-2	TRBJ2-3	.	TRBD2	TGTGCCAGCAGCGTCCTTAGCGGGTCAGATACGCAGTATTTT	CASSVLSGSDTQYF
TRBV6-5	TRBJ2-6	.	.	TGTGCCAGTCTGGGCTCTGGGGCCAACGGCCTGACTTTC	CASLGSGANGLTF
TRBV7-9	TRBJ2-5	.	.	TGTTCCAGCAGCCCGTCGTCACTAGCCGTGCAGACCCAGTACTTC	CSSSPSSLAVQTQYF
TRBV11-2	TRBJ2-1	.	.	TGTGCCAGCAGCTTAGAGGGGCTCTCCTACAATGAGCAGTTCTTC	CASSLEGLSYNEQFF
TRBV27	TRBJ2-7	.	TRBD2	TGTGCCAGCAGTTGGAGTCGGGGGGTGAGGACCTACGAGCAGTACTTC	CASSWSRGVRTYEQYF
TRBV5-6	TRBJ1-1	.	TRBD1	TGTGCCAGCAGCCCCGGACAGGGGCCCACTGAAGCTTTCTTT	CASSPGQGPTEAFF
TRBV7-2	TRBJ2-3	.	TRBD1	TGTGCCAGCAGCTCGGGACAGATCACAGATACGCAGTATTTT	CASSSGQITDTQYF
TRBV9	TRBJ2-5	.	.	TGTGCCAGCAGCGCGCGGACAGATCAAGAGACCCAGTACTTC	CASSARTDQETQYF
TRBV11-2	TRBJ2-5	.	TRBD1	TGTGCCAGCAGCCCCCGACAGGGGCCGCGGGAGACCCAGTACTTC	CASSPRQGPRETQYF
TRBV29-1	TRBJ1-2	.	.	TGCAGCGACGAGGACATCGCTCGTGGCTACACCTTC	CSDEDIARGYTF
TRBV6-5	TRBJ1-1	.	.	TGTGCCAGCAGTTACTCGGGGCAGGGGAACACTGAAGCTTTCTTT	CASSYSGQGNTEAFF
TRBV9	TRBJ2-3	.	.	TGTGCCAGCAGCGTAAGGTGGGAGCCATTCACAGATACGCAGTATTTT	CASSVRWEPFTDTQYF
TRBV2	TRBJ2-1	.	TRBD1	TGTGCCAGCAGTGAAGTAGGACAGGGGTCGGCTGAGCAGTTCTTC	CASSEVGQGSAEQFF
TRBV4-1	TRBJ2-2	once	TRBD1	TGCGCCAGCAGCCAAGGTCCGGGACAGGGCCCTAACGGGGAGCTGTTTTTT	CASSQGPGQGPNGELFF
TRBV7-9	TRBJ1-5	.	TRBD1	TGTGCCAGCAGCCTCCAGGGGGAACAGCCCCAGCATTTT	CASSLQGEQPQHF
TRBV7-9	TRBJ2-5	once	TRBD2	TGTTCCAGCTCCCCTCCGGGACTAGCGGCCCGTAGGGAAGAGACCCAGTACTTC	CSSSPPGLAARREETQYF